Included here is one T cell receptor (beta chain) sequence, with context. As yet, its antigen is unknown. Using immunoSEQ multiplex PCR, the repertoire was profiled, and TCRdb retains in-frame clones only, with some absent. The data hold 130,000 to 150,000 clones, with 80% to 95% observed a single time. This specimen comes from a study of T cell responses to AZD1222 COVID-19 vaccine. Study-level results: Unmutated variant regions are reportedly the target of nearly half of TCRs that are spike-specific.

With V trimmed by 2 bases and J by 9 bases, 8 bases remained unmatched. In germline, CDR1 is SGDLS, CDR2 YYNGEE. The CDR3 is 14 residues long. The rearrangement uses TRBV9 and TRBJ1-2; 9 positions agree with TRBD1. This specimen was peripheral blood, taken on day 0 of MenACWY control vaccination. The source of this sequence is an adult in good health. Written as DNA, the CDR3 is TGTGCCAGCAGCGTTGATCCGGGACAGGGTCGCTACACCTTC. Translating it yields CASSVDPGQGRYTF. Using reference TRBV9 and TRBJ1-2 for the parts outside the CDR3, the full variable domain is DSGVTQTPKHLITATGQRVTLRCSPRSGDLSVYWYQQSLDQGLQFLIQYYNGEERAKGNILERFSAQQFPDLHSELNLSSLELGDSALYFCASSVDPGQGRYTFGSGTRLTVV.